Below are 28 T cell receptor beta chains sequenced from a single sample in a study of shared clonotypes between healthy human individuals. Using immunoSEQ multiplex PCR, the repertoire was profiled, and TCRdb retains in-frame clones only, with some absent. This sample carries roughly 1.5 million clones, around 98% of them seen once, and the ten largest clones take about 0.45%. The sequenced sample was naive CD4+ T cells sorted from blood. The subset: CD45RA+ positively selected. The receptors here all came from a man aged 30 to 45 in good health.

This clone appeared a single time. Other DNA sequences in the sample encode the same CDR3. As DNA, the CDR3 is TGTGCCAGCAGCGTAGGCCAGCTTAATGAAAAACTGTTTTTT. It specifies CASSVGQLNEKLFF. The chain links TRBV9 to TRBJ1-4, with D uncertain. The germline V gene has CDR1 SGDLS and CDR2 YYNGEE. V gave up 0 bases and J gave up 4 bases, with 7 bases separating them. This CDR3 has 14 amino acids.

The chain employs TRBV28 and TRBJ2-7, with 8 bases aligning to TRBD2. With V trimmed by 4 bases and J by 3 bases, 14 bases remained unmatched. This CDR3 is 17 amino acids long. Germline V gene sequence: CDR1 MDHEN, CDR2 SYDVKM. The CDR3 sequence: CASSSPAYSGTNYEQYF. In DNA, the CDR3 is TGTGCCAGCAGTTCTCCCGCCTATAGCGGGACGAACTACGAGCAGTACTTC.

The chain has TRBV18 and TRBJ1-1; tentatively, D is TRBD1 (5 bases). CDR3 length: 15 residues. Germline CDR1 reads KGHSH; CDR2 reads LQKENI. V lost 3 bases to trimming and J lost 4 bases, with 15 bases between them. The CDR3 loop reads CASSPLPGSGTEAFF. CDR3 coding DNA: TGTGCCAGCTCACCCCTCCCAGGGAGCGGCACTGAAGCTTTCTTT.

The chain joins TRBV6-6 to TRBJ1-4; 10 bases are a match to TRBD1. This CDR3 is 15 amino acids long. Germline V gene sequence: CDR1 MNHNY, CDR2 SVGAGI (reference sequence). J was trimmed by 0 bases and V by 6 bases; bases with no gene match: 1. CDR3 loop: CASRGTGATNEKLFF. The CDR3 nucleotides read TGTGCCAGCAGGGGGACAGGGGCAACTAATGAAAAACTGTTTTTT.

As for this clone: At the DNA level, this CDR3 is encoded by other sequences in the same sample as well. V usage is TRBV7-2 and J usage is TRBJ2-3; D remains unclear. This CDR3 has 12 amino acids. V was pared by 2 bases and J by 4 bases, with 4 bases between. From germline, CDR1 is SGHTA and CDR2 FQGNSA. CDR3 sequence reads: CASSLRADTQYF. CDR3 coding DNA: TGTGCCAGCAGCTTACGTGCAGATACGCAGTATTTT.

The genes are TRBV2 and TRBJ2-7, with D perhaps TRBD1 or TRBD2 (5 bases each). This CDR3 contains 13 residues. Germline lookup yields CDR1 SNHLY and CDR2 FYNNEI. V was trimmed by 8 bases and J by 1 base, leaving 12 bases between them. The DNA for the CDR3 is TGTGCCAGCCATAGGGACCGATCCTACGAGCAGTACTTC. Protein product: CASHRDRSYEQYF. Combining the CDR3 with reference TRBV2 and TRBJ2-7 gives the whole variable domain EPEVTQTPSHQVTQMGQEVILRCVPISNHLYFYWYRQILGQKVEFLVSFYNNEISEKSEIFDDQFSVERPDGSNFTLKIRSTKLEDSAMYFCASHRDRSYEQYFGPGTRLTVT.

The chain joins TRBV11-2 to TRBJ2-1, with TRBD2 identical over 8 bases. The germline CDR1 and CDR2 sequences are SGHAT and FQNNGV. The V and J ends lost 7 bases and 1 base, in that order; junction bases with no gene match: 15. The CDR3 extends over 18 amino acids. The CDR3 DNA sequence: TGTGCCAGCACTCGGAGCGGGTCGGGAGGGCCATCCTACAATGAGCAGTTCTTC. Residues: CASTRSGSGGPSYNEQFF.

The sample holds one count of this clone. The genes are TRBV10-3 and TRBJ1-4; TRBD1 might be the D (5 bases). Trimming removed 3 bases at V and 7 bases at J, with 9 bases between. The CDR3 sequence is 13 residues long. Germline CDR1 reads ENHRY; CDR2 reads SYGVKD. As DNA, the CDR3 is TGTGCCATCAGTGACAGGGACGGTGAAAAACTGTTTTTT. Its protein product is CAISDRDGEKLFF.

J is TRBJ2-3 and V is TRBV7-6; 7 positions match TRBD2. Germline CDR1 reads SGHVS; CDR2 reads FNYEAQ. There are 20 residues in the CDR3. After removal of 5 bases from V and 2 bases from J, the junction contained 22 bases not matched to a gene. The CDR3 nucleotides are TGTGCCAGCAGCCCCCCTTGGGCTAGCGGAGCCGCGCCGCACACAGATACGCAGTATTTT. Amino acid sequence: CASSPPWASGAAPHTDTQYF.

The rearrangement uses TRBV7-2 and TRBJ2-5; no firm D call. V lost 5 bases to trimming and J lost 5 bases, with 15 bases between them. From germline, CDR1 is SGHTA and CDR2 FQGNSA. The CDR3 totals 14 residues. The chain's CDR3 is CASSPLIPGETQYF. The CDR3 bases are TGTGCCAGCAGCCCATTGATCCCCGGTGAGACCCAGTACTTC.

This clone was observed a single time. This chain joins TRBV11-2 and TRBJ2-5; D is possibly TRBD2 (5 bases). The CDR3 runs 15 residues. Trimming removed 4 bases from V and 4 bases from J, with 16 bases in between. Germline loops: CDR1 SGHAT, CDR2 FQNNGV. The CDR3 sequence: CASSSRLPLPETQYF. The CDR3 DNA reads TGTGCCAGCAGCTCAAGACTACCCCTCCCAGAGACCCAGTACTTC. Complete variable domain (other parts from reference TRBV11-2 and TRBJ2-5): EAGVAQSPRYKIIEKRQSVAFWCNPISGHATLYWYQQILGQGPKLLIQFQNNGVVDDSQLPKDRFSAERLKGVDSTLKIQPAKLEDSAVYLCASSSRLPLPETQYFGPGTRLLVL.

The chain joins TRBV29-1 to TRBJ2-7, with D maybe TRBD1 (5 bases). Per the germline V gene, CDR1 is SQVTM and CDR2 is ANQGSEA. Trimming removed 7 bases from V and 2 bases from J, with 15 bases in between. This CDR3 is 13 amino acids long. In nucleotides, the CDR3 is TGCAGCGCCACGAGCTTGGGGCCCTACGAGCAGTACTTC. It is translated as CSATSLGPYEQYF.

The V and J genes are TRBV19 and TRBJ2-2, with 16 bases matching TRBD2. Trimming took 6 bases from V and 2 from J; bases not matched to a gene: 9. Germline CDR1 is LNHDA and CDR2 is SQIVND (reference sequence). The CDR3 contains 19 residues. In DNA form, the CDR3 reads TGTGCCAGTAGGCGCGGGACTAGCGGGAGGGAAACCAACACCGGGGAGCTGTTTTTT. It translates to CASRRGTSGRETNTGELFF.

The genes are TRBV9 and TRBJ2-7, with D maybe TRBD1 (6 bases). Germline V gene sequence: CDR1 SGDLS, CDR2 YYNGEE. This CDR3 comprises 16 residues. Trimming pared 0 bases from V and 0 bases from J, leaving 13 bases between. Here the CDR3 reads CASSVAAGASSYEQYF. The CDR3 coding sequence is TGTGCCAGCAGCGTAGCTGCAGGGGCGAGCTCCTACGAGCAGTACTTC.

The chain carries TRBV27 and TRBJ2-7; D remains unclear. The germline CDR1 and CDR2 sequences are MNHEY and SMNVEV (reference sequence). V dropped 6 bases and J dropped 2 bases, with 17 bases sitting between them. The CDR3 spans 15 residues. The CDR3 is CASRSSPAVPYEQYF. CDR3 DNA: TGTGCCAGCAGAAGTTCCCCTGCGGTACCCTACGAGCAGTACTTC.

In this sample, this clone turned up once. This rearrangement joins TRBV7-3 to TRBJ2-2; 10 positions agree with TRBD2. Germline V gene lookup returns CDR1 SGHTA and CDR2 FQGTGA. J was trimmed by 4 bases and V by 2 bases; bases with no gene match: 4. This CDR3 region has 16 residues. CDR3 protein: CASSLLGTSVTGELFF. The CDR3 DNA reads as TGTGCCAGCAGCTTACTGGGGACTAGCGTCACCGGGGAGCTGTTTTTT. Looking up the rest from reference TRBV7-3 and TRBJ2-2 gives the full variable domain: GAGVSQTPSNKVTEKGKYVELRCDPISGHTALYWYRQSLGQGPEFLIYFQGTGAADDSGLPNDRFFAVRPEGSVSTLKIQRTERGDSAVYLCASSLLGTSVTGELFFGEGSRLTVL.

The CDR3 nucleotides read TGTGCCAGCAGCTTGGCCTCTGGGGCCAACGTCCTGACTTTC. It is translated as CASSLASGANVLTF. V and J are TRBV5-6 and TRBJ2-6, with D hard to call. The CDR3 totals 14 residues. V lost 0 bases, J lost 0 bases, and 1 base lay in between. Germline V gene sequence: CDR1 SGHDT, CDR2 YYEEEE.

This chain connects TRBV5-1 to TRBJ2-1, with 9 bases matching TRBD2. J gave up 6 bases and V 4 bases, and 11 bases lay outside the gene matches. The CDR3 is made up of 16 amino acids. The germline V gene has CDR1 SGHRS and CDR2 YFSETQ. CDR3 in amino acids: CASSPNSGSYGNEQFF. CDR3 in DNA: TGCGCCAGCAGCCCCAATAGCGGGAGTTATGGCAATGAGCAGTTCTTC.

The genes are TRBV14 and TRBJ1-5; D perhaps matches TRBD1 (5 bases). This CDR3 has 13 residues. Looked up from germline, CDR1 is SGHDN and CDR2 is FVKESK. V gave up 2 bases and J gave up 8 bases, with 10 bases separating them. The CDR3 DNA sequence: TGTGCCAGCAGCCAACTTGGGGGTAAGCCCCAGCATTTT. Residues: CASSQLGGKPQHF.

V usage is TRBV6-6 and J usage is TRBJ2-5; 8 bases are a match to TRBD1. CDR3 size: 15 residues. V shed 2 bases and J 5 bases; nucleotides not matched to a gene: 7. CDR1 MNHNY and CDR2 SVGAGI come from the germline V gene (reference sequence). CDR3 sequence: CASSYVTGAGETQYF. The CDR3 region has the DNA TGTGCCAGCAGTTACGTGACAGGGGCCGGGGAGACCCAGTACTTC.

This chain uses TRBV7-9 with TRBJ2-5; no firm D call. Germline loops: CDR1 SEHNR, CDR2 FQNEAQ (reference sequence). There are 13 residues in the CDR3. V lost 5 bases and J lost 3, with 10 bases in between. CDR3 in DNA: TGTGCCAGCAGCCCACGATCCGAAGAGACCCAGTACTTC. It is translated as CASSPRSEETQYF.

The gene calls are TRBV11-1 and TRBJ1-4; perhaps TRBD1 as D (6 bases). The CDR3 is 14 residues long. The ends were cut back, 0 bases at V and 8 bases at J, with 10 bases in the middle. Germline V CDR1 and CDR2: SGHAT, FQDESV (reference sequence). CDR3 in DNA: TGTGCCAGCAGCTTAGCGCCGACAGGAGAAAAACTGTTTTTT. Translating gives CASSLAPTGEKLFF.

This chain links TRBV25-1 with TRBJ2-1, with TRBD1 matching 8 bases. This CDR3 has 17 residues. Trimming took 2 bases from V and 1 from J; bases not matched to a gene: 7. Germline V gene sequence: CDR1 MGHDK, CDR2 SYGVNS. For the CDR3, the DNA is TGTGCCAGCAGTGAAGACAGGGGCGGGATATCCTACAATGAGCAGTTCTTC. It is translated as CASSEDRGGISYNEQFF. The entire variable domain, with the rest obtained from reference TRBV25-1 and TRBJ2-1, is as follows: EADIYQTPRYLVIGTGKKITLECSQTMGHDKMYWYQQDPGMELHLIHYSYGVNSTEKGDLSSESTVSRIRTEHFPLTLESARPSHTSQYLCASSEDRGGISYNEQFFGPGTRLTVL.

The genes are TRBV2 and TRBJ1-5; D remains ambiguous. The CDR3 totals 16 residues. Trimming took 1 base from V and 0 from J, leaving 10 bases between them. Germline V lookup: CDR1 SNHLY, CDR2 FYNNEI. CDR3 nucleotide sequence: TGTGCCAGCAGTGAAGAGGAACGGTATAGCAATCAGCCCCAGCATTTT. Translation gives CASSEEERYSNQPQHF.

V is TRBV18 and J is TRBJ2-1, with 9 nucleotides matching TRBD2. V dropped 3 bases and J dropped 5; count of bases not matched to a gene: 5. The germline V gene has CDR1 KGHSH and CDR2 LQKENI. The CDR3 sequence is 15 residues long. The CDR3 DNA follows: TGTGCCAGCTCACCTCGGGTAGCGGGAGACAATGAGCAGTTCTTC. It encodes CASSPRVAGDNEQFF.

This clone was observed once. The V and J genes are TRBV7-9 and TRBJ2-1; a weak D match, TRBD1 (6 bases). The CDR3 is 14 residues long. Trimming took off 5 bases at V and 7 bases at J, with 15 bases between the two ends. The germline gives CDR1 SEHNR, CDR2 FQNEAQ (reference sequence). This CDR3 reads CASSPRDKWNEQFF. For the CDR3, the DNA is TGTGCCAGCAGCCCCCGGGACAAGTGGAATGAGCAGTTCTTC.

The V and J genes are TRBV4-1 and TRBJ2-1; 16 bases match TRBD2. This CDR3 is built from 20 residues. Unmatched junction bases numbered 15, after V lost 4 bases and J lost 6 bases. Germline loops: CDR1 MGHRA, CDR2 YSYEKL. The CDR3 DNA reads as TGCGCCAGCAGCCTCACGGGACTAGCGGGAGGGCGAATTGGGGCCAATGAGCAGTTCTTC. Encoded protein: CASSLTGLAGGRIGANEQFF.

The V call is TRBV18, the J call TRBJ1-1; 8 bases agree with TRBD1. The CDR3 sequence is 18 residues long. The ends lost 5 bases at V and 2 bases at J; junction bases unmatched: 16. Looked up from germline, CDR1 is KGHSH and CDR2 is LQKENI. The DNA for the CDR3 is TGTGCCAGCTCAGGCAAGCCACAGGGGGGAGGTCCCAACACTGAAGCTTTCTTT. It codes for CASSGKPQGGGPNTEAFF.